This T cell receptor (beta chain) originates from a study of shared clonotypes between healthy human individuals. The CDR3 consists of 14 residues. Looked up from germline, CDR1 is MNHEY and CDR2 is SVGAGI. The ends lost 7 bases at V and 2 bases at J; junction bases unmatched: 7. The protocol was immunoSEQ multiplex PCR, while the TCRdb copy is restricted to in-frame clones and leaves out a portion. Of hundreds of thousands of clones in the sample, 95% to 97% were seen once. The naive CD8 fraction comprised CD45RO-negative cells positively selected for CCR7 and excluded terminally differentiated effector memory CD45RA+ cells. Caucasian adults living in Nashville, Tennessee, provided all samples.

V is TRBV6-5 and J is TRBJ2-7; 8 bases fit TRBD2. The TCR was taken from a man aged 30 to 45 in good health. Sequenced: naive CD8+ T cells sorted from blood. CDR3 DNA sequence: TGTGCCAGCACCGAGACTAGCGAACCCTACGAGCAGTACTTC. It yields the protein CASTETSEPYEQYF.